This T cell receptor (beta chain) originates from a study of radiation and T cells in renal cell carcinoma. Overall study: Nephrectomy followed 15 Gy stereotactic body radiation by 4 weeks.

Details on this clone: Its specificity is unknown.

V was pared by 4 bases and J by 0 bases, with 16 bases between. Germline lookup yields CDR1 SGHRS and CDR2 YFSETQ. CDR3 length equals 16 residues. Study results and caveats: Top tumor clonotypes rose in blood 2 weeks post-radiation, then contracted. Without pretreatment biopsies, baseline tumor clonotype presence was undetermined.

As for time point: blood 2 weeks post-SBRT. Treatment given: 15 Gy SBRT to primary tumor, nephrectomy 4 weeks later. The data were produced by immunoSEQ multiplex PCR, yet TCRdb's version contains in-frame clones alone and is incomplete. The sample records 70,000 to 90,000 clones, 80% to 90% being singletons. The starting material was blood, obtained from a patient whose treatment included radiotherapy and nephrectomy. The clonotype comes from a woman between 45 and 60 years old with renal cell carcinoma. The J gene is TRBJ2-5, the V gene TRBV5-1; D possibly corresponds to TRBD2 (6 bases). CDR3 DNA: TGCGCCAGCAGCCCAGGAGGTGGAGGGAACCAAGAGACCCAGTACTTC. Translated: CASSPGGGGNQETQYF.